This TCR beta chain came from a study of shared T cell receptors in the human thymus. Assay used: immunoSEQ multiplex PCR; TCRdb lists only in-frame clones, some missing. The sample includes around 730,000 clones, approximately 85% of them seen just once. CDR3 length equals 18 residues. V was trimmed by 4 bases and J by 3 bases, leaving 22 bases between them. In germline, CDR1 is SEHNR, CDR2 FQNEAQ (reference sequence). Separately, the same data were catalogued under a study of human thymus T cells.

The sequencing input was thymocytes. This TCR came from a girl under two years old with a congenital heart defect. The rearrangement uses TRBV7-9 and TRBJ2-1; D perhaps matches TRBD1 (5 bases). CDR3 sequence: CASSCNPLGQGRYNEQFF. The CDR3 DNA is TGTGCCAGCAGCTGCAATCCGCTTGGGCAGGGCCGCTACAATGAGCAGTTCTTC.